This T cell receptor beta chain was profiled in a study of CD8 T cells in Susac syndrome. The V end lost 3 bases, the J end lost 8 bases, and 13 bases lay between the germline ends. Looked up from germline, CDR1 is MGHDK and CDR2 is SYGVNS. The CDR3 sequence is 13 residues long. In its sample, this clonotype was seen once. Reverse transcription used roughly 0.45 to 1 ug RNA and random hexamers. TCRdb re-derived calls from the immunoSEQ multiplex PCR reads in MiXCR, one entry per CDR3 protein. The sample contains roughly 190,000 distinct CDR3 sequences, just under 95% of which appear only once. Specimen: CD8+ T cells from PBMCs. This sequence joins TRBV25-1 and TRBJ1-2; D is perhaps TRBD1 (5 bases). The sequence was obtained from a human donor with Susac syndrome. The CDR3 nucleotides read TGTGCCAGCAGTGATCAGGGTCCGAGGGGCTACACCTTC. It is translated as CASSDQGPRGYTF.